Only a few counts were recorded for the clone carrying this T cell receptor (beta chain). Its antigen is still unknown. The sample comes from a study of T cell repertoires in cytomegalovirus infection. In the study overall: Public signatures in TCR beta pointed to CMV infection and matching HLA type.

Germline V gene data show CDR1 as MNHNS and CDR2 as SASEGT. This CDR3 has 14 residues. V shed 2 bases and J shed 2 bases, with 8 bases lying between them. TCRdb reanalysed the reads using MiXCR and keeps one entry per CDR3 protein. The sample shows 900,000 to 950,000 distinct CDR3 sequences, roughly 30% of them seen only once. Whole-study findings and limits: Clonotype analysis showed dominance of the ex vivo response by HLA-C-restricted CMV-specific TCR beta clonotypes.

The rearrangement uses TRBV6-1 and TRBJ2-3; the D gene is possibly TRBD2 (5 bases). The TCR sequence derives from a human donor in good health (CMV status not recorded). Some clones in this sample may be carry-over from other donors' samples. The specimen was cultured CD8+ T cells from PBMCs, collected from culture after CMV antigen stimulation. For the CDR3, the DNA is TGTGCCAGCAGTGAATCCGACTACACAGATACGCAGTATTTT. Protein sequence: CASSESDYTDTQYF.